The 25 T cell receptor beta chains below were found in one sample sequenced in a study of shared clonotypes between healthy human individuals. The table came from immunoSEQ multiplex PCR; TCRdb's copy has only in-frame clones and leaves some out. The sample has millions of clones; about 95% are singletons. Naive CD8 cells were CD45RO-negative, positively selected for CCR7, excluding terminally differentiated effector memory CD45RA+ cells. Sequencing used naive CD8+ T cells sorted from blood. All receptors come from a young man in good health.

The rearrangement links TRBV6-6 to TRBJ1-4; D unclear. Germline-derived CDR1 and CDR2 are MNHNY and SVGAGI (reference sequence). The CDR3 length is 15 residues. Trimming shortened V by 6 bases and J by 4 bases, and 15 bases separated the two germline ends. The CDR3 here is CASSSDGVFNEKLFF. CDR3 sequence (DNA): TGTGCCAGCAGCTCTGACGGAGTCTTTAATGAAAAACTGTTTTTT.

The chain uses TRBV7-9 and TRBJ1-2, with TRBD1 matching over 8 bases. This CDR3 has 13 residues. Per germline, CDR1 SEHNR and CDR2 FQNEAQ (reference sequence). Germline trimming cut 1 base from V and 9 bases from J; bases unmatched to any gene: 4. CDR3 DNA: TGTGCCAGCAGCTTAGGGCAGGGGGCGAGCTACACCTTC. This sequence encodes CASSLGQGASYTF.

The genes are TRBV4-1 and TRBJ1-2; TRBD1 might be the D (6 bases). The length of the CDR3 is 16 residues. V lost 0 bases and J lost 4, with 15 bases in between. The germline CDR1 and CDR2 sequences are MGHRA and YSYEKL. CDR3 DNA sequence: TGCGCCAGCAGCCAAGATAGTAGGGGGTTTGGCTATGGCTACACCTTC. Amino acid sequence: CASSQDSRGFGYGYTF.

This sequence joins TRBV7-3 and TRBJ2-7, with D maybe TRBD1 (5 bases). CDR1 is SGHTA, CDR2 FQGTGA, per germline. Trimming took 1 base from V and 7 from J, leaving 14 bases between them. This CDR3 is 14 amino acids long. In DNA form, the CDR3 reads TGTGCCAGCAGCTTAATGGCAGGGCTGGAGGAGCAGTACTTC. As protein: CASSLMAGLEEQYF.

In DNA form, the CDR3 reads TGTGCCAGCAGCTCGGGTGAGAACACTGAAGCTTTCTTT. Translating gives CASSSGENTEAFF. The gene calls are TRBV7-9 and TRBJ1-1; D remains ambiguous. The CDR3 is 13 amino acids. The V gene lost 4 bases and the J gene lost 1 base, with 7 bases spanning the gap. Germline loops: CDR1 SEHNR, CDR2 FQNEAQ (reference sequence).

The rearrangement joins TRBV6-6 to TRBJ2-1; D gene unclear. This CDR3 spans 16 amino acids. V was trimmed by 3 bases and J by 2 bases, leaving 14 bases between them. Germline CDR1 MNHNY, CDR2 SVGAGI (reference sequence). For the CDR3, the DNA is TGTGCCAGCAGTTATGCGGTGGCCGAGCCCTACAATGAGCAGTTCTTC. It is translated as CASSYAVAEPYNEQFF.

This clone was counted once. The gene calls are TRBV18 and TRBJ2-7; TRBD2 matches at 7 bases. Unmatched junction bases numbered 11, after V lost 6 bases and J lost 3 bases. The CDR3 contains 15 residues. CDR1 and CDR2 (germline): KGHSH, LQKENI. In DNA form, the CDR3 reads TGTGCCAGCTCTGCCTCGACTAGCTCGGACTACGAGCAGTACTTC. Residues: CASSASTSSDYEQYF.

The genes are TRBV19 and TRBJ1-1; TRBD1 might be the D (6 bases). CDR3 length: 13 amino acids. Per the germline V gene, CDR1 is LNHDA and CDR2 is SQIVND (reference sequence). V was cut by 11 bases and J by 0 bases, with 13 bases left in between. CDR3 in amino acids: CASGGGLNTEAFF. CDR3 sequence (DNA): TGTGCCTCCGGAGGGGGGCTGAACACTGAAGCTTTCTTT.

Regarding this clone: An end of the junction does not agree with germline; a read error may underlie this. The chain joins TRBV6-1 to TRBJ2-5; 8 nucleotides match TRBD1. The CDR3 runs 13 residues. The germline V gene has CDR1 MNHNS and CDR2 SASEGT. The CDR3 region is CASSRTGTEAQYF. The CDR3 nucleotides are TGTGCCAGCAGCCGGACAGGGACAGAGGCCCAGTACTTC.

The gene calls are TRBV7-9 and TRBJ2-3; 9 bases line up with TRBD2. This CDR3 is built from 18 residues. Trimming at V came to 7 bases and at J to 0 bases, leaving 14 bases not matched to a gene. Germline CDR1 is SEHNR and CDR2 is FQNEAQ (reference sequence). The CDR3 sequence is CASTLSLETSGSTDTQYF. The CDR3 nucleotides are TGTGCCAGCACCCTCAGCTTAGAGACTAGCGGAAGCACAGATACGCAGTATTTT.

The chain uses TRBV7-9 and TRBJ1-2, with D possibly matching TRBD1 (5 bases). Germline V gene lookup returns CDR1 SEHNR and CDR2 FQNEAQ (reference sequence). V was pared by 5 bases and J by 4 bases, with 14 bases between. This CDR3 contains 14 residues. CDR3 nucleotide sequence: TGTGCCAGCAGCCCGACCGGGGCTAGCTATGGCTACACCTTC. Protein: CASSPTGASYGYTF.

With regard to this clone: No conserved phenylalanine or tryptophan is present at the end of the CDR3, so a read error is the likely explanation. As DNA, the CDR3 is TGTGCCAGCAACTTCGAGACCGTAAAAGCTTTCTCT. This codes for CASNFETVKAFS. This chain links TRBV2 with TRBJ1-1; D gene ambiguous. The CDR3 extends over 12 amino acids. Looked up from germline, CDR1 is SNHLY and CDR2 is FYNNEI. V dropped 7 bases and J dropped 9 bases, with 15 bases sitting between them.

Here the CDR3 DNA reads TGTGCCAGCAGGGACCATAATCATGACGAGCAGTACTTC. This encodes CASRDHNHDEQYF. V and J are TRBV28 and TRBJ2-7; D is unclear. The V end was cut by 6 bases, the J end by 5 bases, with 14 bases between. Germline-derived CDR1 and CDR2 are MDHEN and SYDVKM. The CDR3 covers 13 residues.

This clone was picked up a small number of times. The gene calls are TRBV30 and TRBJ1-6, with a weak D call TRBD1 (6 bases). Trimming took off 4 bases at V and 8 bases at J, with 18 bases between the two ends. The CDR3 has 15 residues. Germline CDR1 is GTSNPN and CDR2 is SVGIG (reference sequence). CDR3 sequence: CAWKGEGGPHSPLHF. The CDR3 DNA reads as TGTGCCTGGAAGGGGGAGGGGGGGCCGCATTCACCCCTCCACTTT.

Concerning this clone: The identical CDR3 is also encoded by other nucleotide sequences in the sample. The gene calls are TRBV27 and TRBJ1-2; D remains unclear. The CDR3 totals 13 residues. Trimming shortened V by 3 bases and J by 3 bases, and 8 bases separated the two germline ends. Germline CDR1 and CDR2: MNHEY and SMNVEV (reference sequence). CDR3 DNA sequence: TGTGCCAGCAGTTTTTCGGGCGACTATGGCTACACCTTC. Its protein product is CASSFSGDYGYTF.

On this clone itself: At the DNA level, this CDR3 is encoded by other sequences in the same sample as well. The rearrangement uses TRBV19 and TRBJ2-1, with unresolved D. Germline CDR1 LNHDA, CDR2 SQIVND (reference sequence). The CDR3 has 13 amino acids. Trimming took off 1 base at V and 4 bases at J, with 5 bases between the two ends. CDR3 amino acids: CASSIGPYNEQFF. The DNA of the CDR3 is TGTGCCAGTAGTATAGGCCCTTACAATGAGCAGTTCTTC.

The V and J genes are TRBV6-1 and TRBJ2-7; D not certain. This CDR3 is 15 amino acids long. Germline V gene sequence: CDR1 MNHNS, CDR2 SASEGT. Deletions cut 1 base from V and 2 bases from J, with 12 bases between. The CDR3 protein is CASSEVFSQTYEQYF. The CDR3 bases are TGTGCCAGCAGTGAAGTTTTCAGTCAAACCTACGAGCAGTACTTC.

This clone occurred once. Other DNA sequences within the sample encode an identical CDR3. J is TRBJ2-2 and V is TRBV9; no firm D call. The CDR3 contains 14 residues. The V gene lost 0 bases and the J gene lost 3 bases, with 6 bases spanning the gap. Germline values: CDR1 SGDLS, CDR2 YYNGEE. DNA for the CDR3: TGTGCCAGCAGCGTAGGGGGTGACACCGGGGAGCTGTTTTTT. This encodes CASSVGGDTGELFF.

The chain uses TRBV28 and TRBJ2-7, with 16 nucleotides matching TRBD2. Germline values: CDR1 MDHEN, CDR2 SYDVKM. V dropped 0 bases and J dropped 2; count of bases not matched to a gene: 7. The CDR3 covers 19 residues. The CDR3 coding sequence is TGTGCCAGCAGTTTATGGGCCGGGACTAGCGGGGGGGAAACCTACGAGCAGTACTTC. As protein: CASSLWAGTSGGETYEQYF.

This clone came up once. Distinct nucleotide sequences in the sample also encode this CDR3. The rearrangement links TRBV5-6 to TRBJ2-5; D is ambiguous. CDR1 and CDR2 (germline): SGHDT, YYEEEE. V was shortened by 2 bases and J by 5 bases, with 7 bases between the two germline ends. This CDR3 is built from 12 residues. CDR3 sequence (DNA): TGTGCCAGCAGCTTTACTGGGGAGACCCAGTACTTC. Its translation: CASSFTGETQYF.

The rearrangement uses TRBV30 and TRBJ1-3; D gene ambiguous. Per the germline V gene, CDR1 is GTSNPN and CDR2 is SVGIG (reference sequence). Trimming took off 2 bases at V and 3 bases at J, with 14 bases between the two ends. The CDR3 length is 15 residues. The CDR3 DNA sequence: TGTGCCTGGAGTACCCTCCCAGGCGGTGGAAACACCATATATTTT. Translated: CAWSTLPGGGNTIYF.

The rearrangement uses TRBV25-1 and TRBJ2-7, with D hard to call. Germline loops: CDR1 MGHDK, CDR2 SYGVNS. The V end was cut by 4 bases, the J end by 2 bases, with 15 bases between. The CDR3 contains 15 residues. CDR3 amino acids: CASSAPGPKAYEQYF. CDR3 DNA sequence: TGTGCCAGCAGTGCGCCGGGCCCCAAGGCCTACGAGCAGTACTTC.

As regards this clone: Different DNA sequences within this sample yield the same CDR3. The J gene is TRBJ2-1, the V gene TRBV27; TRBD1 agrees at 9 bases. The CDR3 has 15 amino acids. CDR1 is MNHEY, CDR2 SMNVEV, per germline (reference sequence). After removal of 6 bases from V and 2 bases from J, the junction contained 5 bases not matched to a gene. This chain's CDR3 is CASSAGTGPYNEQFF. CDR3 in DNA: TGTGCCAGCAGCGCCGGGACAGGGCCCTACAATGAGCAGTTCTTC.

The V gene is TRBV27, the J gene TRBJ2-7; 10 bases are a match to TRBD2. V trimming: 3 bases; J trimming: 1 base; junction bases outside the gene matches: 6. Per the germline V gene, CDR1 is MNHEY and CDR2 is SMNVEV (reference sequence). The CDR3 extends over 16 amino acids. CDR3 residues: CASSLLAGVSSYEQYF. In DNA form, the CDR3 reads TGTGCCAGCAGTTTGCTAGCGGGAGTTTCTTCCTACGAGCAGTACTTC.

CDR3 sequence reads: CAGLGAFF. Here the CDR3 DNA reads TGTGCCGGCCTGGGGGCTTTCTTT. This rearrangement joins TRBV7-6 to TRBJ1-1; no firm D call. Trimming cost V 11 bases and J 11 bases, with 9 bases left between them. Per the germline V gene, CDR1 is SGHVS and CDR2 is FNYEAQ. The CDR3 is 8 residues long.